This TCR beta chain was documented in a study of OX40 agonist ivuxolimab in advanced cancers. Turning to the study itself: Three patients had partial responses: one hepatocellular carcinoma, two cutaneous melanoma.

V was pared by 5 bases and J by 5 bases, with 12 bases of the junction left unmatched. Germline CDR1 PRHDT, CDR2 FYEKMQ (reference sequence). There are 16 residues in the CDR3. With respect to this clone: Its antigen remains unidentified.

This table comes from immunoSEQ multiplex PCR, and its TCRdb copy is limited to in-frame clones, with some not included. The sample has around 35,000 clones, 92% seen once; the top ten hold 30% to 40%. Study-wide results and limits: At 0.1 to 3.0 mg/kg and by week 6, clonal expansion occurred in CD4+ and CD8+ blood T cells.

The V and J genes are TRBV13 and TRBJ1-5; 7 bases are shared with TRBD1. Sequencing used CD4+ or CD8+ T cells sorted from blood, obtained in a trial of the OX40 agonist ivuxolimab. This clonotype was sampled from an adult with an advanced solid tumor such as melanoma, head and neck, liver or kidney cancer. CDR3 nucleotide sequence: TGTGCCAGCAGCCTGGGTGGACAGGCAAGGCATCAGCCCCAGCATTTT. Its translation is CASSLGGQARHQPQHF.